This is a list of T cell receptor beta chains from one sample in a study of T cell repertoires in cytomegalovirus infection. Their recognized antigens are unknown. TCRdb ran MiXCR on the reads and lists one entry per CDR3 protein. The sample holds about 920,000 distinct CDR3 sequences, approximately 32% seen once. The sequences come from cultured CD8+ T cells from PBMCs, collected from culture after CMV antigen stimulation. Receptors originate from a human donor in good health (CMV status not recorded). Some clones in this sample may be carry-over from other donors' samples. Both conserved end residues are part of each CDR3. The order of the fields is V gene, J gene, clone size, D gene, CDR3 protein, CDR3 DNA. The D gene is left open where the match is weak. Clone size is not always given. Where it is, it says once, few, many or a class for expanded clones.

TRBV12-3/TRBV12-4,TRBJ2-3,few,NA,CASSFLTSTDTQYF,TGTGCCAGCAGTTTCCTGACTAGCACAGATACGCAGTATTTT
TRBV7-4,TRBJ2-1,NA,NA,CASSFGNEKFF,TGTGCCAGCAGCTTCGGGAATGAGAAGTTCTTC
TRBV7-9,TRBJ2-1,many,TRBD1,CASSNDRDNEQFF,TGTGCCAGCAGTAATGACAGGGACAATGAGCAGTTCTTC
TRBV6-6,TRBJ1-1,few,NA,CASSYTGMGTEAFF,TGTGCCAGCAGTTATACAGGAATGGGTACTGAAGCTTTCTTT
TRBV27,TRBJ2-7,many,TRBD1,CASSLSGTGSYEQYF,TGTGCCAGCAGTTTAAGTGGGACAGGGTCCTACGAGCAGTACTTC
TRBV4-3,TRBJ1-3,NA,NA,CASSQDKGAGNTIYF,TGCGCCAGCAGCCAAGATAAAGGGGCTGGAAACACCATATATTTT
TRBV11-2,TRBJ2-1,few,NA,CASSFIGRGLAYNEQFF,TGTGCCAGCAGCTTTATAGGACGTGGTTTGGCCTACAATGAGCAGTTCTTC
TRBV7-6,TRBJ2-1,NA,NA,CASSQRTEEQFF,TGTGCCAGCAGCCAAAGGACGGAGGAGCAGTTCTTC
TRBV10-2,TRBJ2-1,few,TRBD2,CASSEIAGGYNEQFF,TGCGCCAGCAGTGAAATAGCGGGGGGATACAATGAGCAGTTCTTC
TRBV25-1,TRBJ2-3,few,NA,CASSEEVGSPTNTQYF,TGTGCCAGCAGTGAAGAAGTAGGCAGCCCCACGAATACGCAGTATTTT
TRBV7-8,TRBJ2-3,many,TRBD2,CASSRTSGGNTDTQYF,TGTGCCAGCAGCAGGACTAGCGGGGGGAACACAGATACGCAGTATTTT
TRBV2,TRBJ2-2,few,NA,CATRAYTGELFF,TGTGCCACCCGGGCCTACACCGGGGAGCTGTTTTTT